The 3 T cell receptor beta chains reported below all come from one sample, sequenced in a study of blood T cells in healthy people across ages. A sample-barcoded 5' primer and a J-beta primer mix were used in a second PCR of roughly 6 to 11 cycles. TCRdb ran MiXCR on the 5' RACE reads and lists one entry per CDR3 protein. This table holds about 970,000 distinct CDR3 sequences, 45% to 60% found once. Sample: blood. These receptors were obtained from a woman between 55 and 75 years old in good health.

The V call is TRBV5-1, the J call TRBJ2-7, with D possibly matching TRBD2 (6 bases). Germline V gene data show CDR1 as SGHRS and CDR2 as YFSETQ. The CDR3 runs 15 residues. V lost 0 bases, J lost 2 bases, and 12 bases lay in between. CDR3 DNA sequence: TGCGCCAGCAGCTTGGCCGGCGGGACGACCTACGAGCAGTACTTC. It yields the protein CASSLAGGTTYEQYF.

The chain employs TRBV27 and TRBJ1-3; D unclear. CDR3 length: 14 amino acids. From germline, CDR1 is MNHEY and CDR2 SMNVEV (reference sequence). V was pared by 6 bases and J by 0 bases, with 9 bases between. In nucleotides, the CDR3 is TGTGCCAGCAGGCTGGGTCCCTCTGGAAACACCATATATTTT. Translation: CASRLGPSGNTIYF.

Only a few counts were recorded for this clonotype. V is TRBV21-1 and J is TRBJ1-6. TRBV21-1 represents a pseudogene. The CDR3 loop spans 17 amino acids. Written as DNA, the CDR3 is TGTGCCAGCAGCAAGGCTATAGAACACCAGGCAGGTTCGCCCCTCCACTTT. It translates to CASSKAIEHQAGSPLHF.